A single T cell receptor beta chain is shown here with its context. Its target is unknown. Method: immunoSEQ multiplex PCR; TCRdb's copy keeps in-frame clones and lacks some. The table lists fewer than 150,000 clones, roughly 93% of them singletons. Between the trimmed V and J ends, which lost 7 bases and 2 bases, there was a span of 15 bases. Germline V CDR1 and CDR2: SNHLY, FYNNEI. This CDR3 comprises 15 residues. This entry belongs to a study of T cell responses to AZD1222 COVID-19 vaccine. General study findings and limits: Repertoires were sampled only after the peak T cell response. After two AZD1222 doses, spike-specific TCR breadth and depth rose versus day 0.

This TCR was sampled from an adult in good health. The sequences come from peripheral blood, collected on day 0 of AZD1222 vaccination. This chain joins TRBV2 and TRBJ1-5, with D hard to call. The CDR3 DNA is TGTGCCAGCAACCAAGGAGGTTTAGGCAATCAGCCCCAGCATTTT. Protein: CASNQGGLGNQPQHF. The complete variable domain, with remaining parts taken from reference TRBV2 and TRBJ1-5, reads EPEVTQTPSHQVTQMGQEVILRCVPISNHLYFYWYRQILGQKVEFLVSFYNNEISEKSEIFDDQFSVERPDGSNFTLKIRSTKLEDSAMYFCASNQGGLGNQPQHFGDGTRLSIL.